The rows below give T cell receptor beta chains drawn from one sample of a study of Graves' ophthalmopathy and Graves' hyperthyroidism. TCRdb reanalysed the multiplex PCR reads using MiXCR and keeps one entry per CDR3 protein. The table includes around 340,000 distinct CDR3 sequences, roughly 15% detected once. The source material was peripheral blood. Receptors originate from an adult man with Graves' ophthalmopathy. The CDR3 runs from the conserved cysteine through the conserved F or W. Each record gives: V gene, clone size, D gene, J gene, CDR3 DNA, CDR3 protein. D genes are given only for firm matches. Size values are once, few and many counts, or a class for expanded clones, and some rows have none.

TRBV6-5	many	-	TRBJ1-5	TGTGCCAGCAGCCTCAGGGGTGAGGGTAATCAGCCCCAGCATTTT	CASSLRGEGNQPQHF
TRBV9	many	TRBD1	TRBJ2-5	TGTGCCGGCAGCGACGGGACAGGGAGCTACCAAGAGACCCAGTACTTC	CAGSDGTGSYQETQYF
TRBV4-2	few	-	TRBJ2-5	TGTGCCAGCAGCCTAACTCAGACTAACCAAGAGACCCAGTACTTC	CASSLTQTNQETQYF
TRBV5-1	many	TRBD2	TRBJ2-5	TGCGCCAGCAAGGAAGCGGGGTTGGAGACCCAGTACTTC	CASKEAGLETQYF
TRBV7-9	many	TRBD1	TRBJ1-1	TGTGCCAGCGGCTCCCCCAAGCTGGGGACAGAAGTAATGAACACTGAAGCTTTCTTT	CASGSPKLGTEVMNTEAFF
TRBV15	many	TRBD1	TRBJ1-5	TGTGCCACGGAGGGCAGGGGGCACAATCAGCCCCAGCATTTT	CATEGRGHNQPQHF
TRBV6-2/TRBV6-3	few	TRBD1	TRBJ2-7	TGTGCCAGCGCCAAGGACAGGGGCTACGAGCAGTACTTC	CASAKDRGYEQYF
TRBV24-1	many	TRBD2	TRBJ2-7	TGTGCCACCCCGCCGACGTGTCCCGGGGAGGGATACGAGCAGTACTTC	CATPPTCPGEGYEQYF
TRBV25-1	many	-	TRBJ2-7	TGTGCCAGCAGGCCATCTCGGACGGGCCACGAGCAGTACTTC	CASRPSRTGHEQYF
TRBV6-5	many	-	TRBJ1-1	TGTGCCAGCAGTTACTCTAACCGGCCGCGTGAAGCTTTCTTT	CASSYSNRPREAFF
TRBV20-1	many	TRBD2	TRBJ2-5	TGCAGTGCTAGCCGAGCGGGGCATCAAGAGACCCAGTACTTC	CSASRAGHQETQYF
TRBV12-3/TRBV12-4	-	-	TRBJ2-5	TGTGCCAGCAGTCTAACGGAGGGCCGAGAGACCCAGTACTTC	CASSLTEGRETQYF
TRBV5-1	many	TRBD1	TRBJ2-5	TGCGCCAGCAGCTTGGGGGACAGAATACAATTGGAGACCCAGTACTTC	CASSLGDRIQLETQYF
TRBV28	many	-	TRBJ2-7	TGTGCCAGCAGTCCCATCGGGACGCAACCCTACGAGCAGTACTTC	CASSPIGTQPYEQYF